The 28 T cell receptor beta chains listed next were all sequenced from one sample in a study of blood T cell repertoires in COVID-19 (dated by TCRdb to about 2020). Library preparation employed the immunoSEQ multiplex PCR assay. In its TCRdb copy, this immuneACCESS table keeps in-frame sequences only and misses some clones. Where compared with another copy, unresolved V genes explain less than half of these, and the others have no known cause. The sample data list 200,000 to 250,000 clones, and about 82% of these were observed just once. The ten largest make up approximately 5.5% of the sample. Sequencing was performed on peripheral blood. The receptors originated from a woman of 80 years or more with COVID-19, enrolled during active disease.

This clone has a single count. The chain carries TRBV5-1 and TRBJ2-3; no firm D call. The V and J ends lost 4 bases and 2 bases respectively, with 11 bases between them. CDR3 length equals 14 residues. CDR1 and CDR2 from the germline V gene are SGHRS and YFSETQ. CDR3 coding DNA: TGCGCCAGCAGCCCAACCGGGTCCACAGATACGCAGTATTTT. This sequence encodes CASSPTGSTDTQYF.

The rearrangement joins TRBV19 to TRBJ2-2; D is possibly TRBD1 (5 bases). Germline CDR1 reads LNHDA; CDR2 reads SQIVND (reference sequence). V lost 2 bases, J lost 0 bases, and 7 bases lay in between. The CDR3 has 15 residues. The CDR3 sequence: CASSIQGTNTGELFF. The CDR3 nucleotides are TGTGCCAGTAGTATACAGGGCACGAACACCGGGGAGCTGTTTTTT.

The chain recombines TRBV11-2 with TRBJ1-4, with 7 nucleotides matching TRBD1. V trimming: 3 bases; J trimming: 2 bases; junction bases outside the gene matches: 6. The CDR3 has 16 residues. Germline V gives CDR1 SGHAT, CDR2 FQNNGV. This chain's CDR3 is CASSLGTTGTNEKLFF. The CDR3 bases are TGTGCCAGCAGCTTGGGAACGACAGGGACTAATGAAAAACTGTTTTTT.

The chain carries TRBV7-2 and TRBJ1-1; perhaps TRBD1 as D (6 bases). Trimming left V 5 bases short and J 0 bases short, with 10 bases between. The germline V gene encodes CDR1 SGHTA and CDR2 FQGNSA. The CDR3 length is 14 residues. In nucleotides, the CDR3 is TGTGCCAGCAGCCCAGACAGGATGAACACTGAAGCTTTCTTT. It codes for CASSPDRMNTEAFF.

The rearrangement uses TRBV18 and TRBJ1-2; D is uncertain. CDR1 KGHSH and CDR2 LQKENI come from the germline V gene. CDR3 size: 13 residues. V lost 0 bases and J 6 bases, leaving 8 bases between the germline ends. The CDR3 region has the DNA TGTGCCAGCTCACCACCGAGTCTAAATGGCTACACCTTC. Protein sequence: CASSPPSLNGYTF.

V usage is TRBV2 and J usage is TRBJ2-1, with 8 nucleotides matching TRBD1. J was trimmed by 7 bases and V by 5 bases; bases with no gene match: 1. This CDR3 contains 12 residues. CDR1 SNHLY and CDR2 FYNNEI come from the germline V gene. This CDR3 reads CASSRQGNEQFF. In nucleotides, the CDR3 is TGTGCCAGCAGTAGACAGGGGAATGAGCAGTTCTTC. The whole variable domain, remainder taken from reference TRBV2 and TRBJ2-1, is EPEVTQTPSHQVTQMGQEVILRCVPISNHLYFYWYRQILGQKVEFLVSFYNNEISEKSEIFDDQFSVERPDGSNFTLKIRSTKLEDSAMYFCASSRQGNEQFFGPGTRLTVL.

This sequence joins TRBV7-9 and TRBJ1-1; D may be TRBD1 (6 bases). The CDR3 consists of 14 residues. The germline V gene has CDR1 SEHNR and CDR2 FQNEAQ (reference sequence). The ends were cut back, 5 bases at V and 1 base at J, with 11 bases in the middle. In DNA form, the CDR3 reads TGTGCCAGCAGCCCAGGACAGTGGAACACTGAAGCTTTCTTT. Translation: CASSPGQWNTEAFF.

The V call is TRBV6-5, the J call TRBJ1-6; the match to TRBD1 covers 8 bases. With V trimmed by 4 bases and J by 9 bases, 8 bases remained unmatched. Germline V gives CDR1 MNHEY, CDR2 SVGAGI. This CDR3 contains 15 residues. The CDR3 spells CASSLQGQGSSPLHF. Written as DNA, the CDR3 is TGTGCCAGCAGTTTACAAGGACAGGGAAGTTCACCCCTCCACTTT.

The gene calls are TRBV5-8 and TRBJ1-2, with 8 bases that match TRBD1. CDR3 length: 13 amino acids. Looked up from germline, CDR1 is SGHTS and CDR2 is YDEGEE. The junction had 11 bases not matched to a gene; V was cut back by 8 bases and J by 8 bases. The chain's CDR3 is CASTRRTGNGYTF. The CDR3, as DNA: TGTGCCAGTACCCGTAGGACAGGGAACGGCTACACCTTC.

The J gene is TRBJ2-1, the V gene TRBV10-3; D is unclear. Trimming shortened V by 4 bases and J by 3 bases, and 13 bases separated the two germline ends. Germline CDR1 ENHRY, CDR2 SYGVKD. This CDR3 contains 15 residues. CDR3 DNA: TGTGCCATCAGTGGATCTGGGCGCCACTACAATGAGCAGTTCTTC. This translates into CAISGSGRHYNEQFF.

The chain links TRBV18 to TRBJ2-5; 8 nucleotides line up with TRBD2. The CDR3 sequence is 14 residues long. Trimming removed 4 bases from V and 4 bases from J; junction bases left unmatched: 5. Germline lookup yields CDR1 KGHSH and CDR2 LQKENI. The CDR3 region is CASSLLAGAETQYF. In DNA, the CDR3 is TGTGCCAGCTCACTTCTAGCGGGCGCAGAGACCCAGTACTTC.

The chain employs TRBV5-5 and TRBJ2-3; TRBD1 agrees at 9 bases. CDR3 length: 15 residues. The V gene end was trimmed by 2 bases and the J gene end by 1 base; junction bases not matched to a gene: 2. Looked up from germline, CDR1 is SGHKS and CDR2 is YYEKEE (reference sequence). The CDR3 loop reads CASSFGQGRTDTQYF. The CDR3 DNA follows: TGTGCCAGCAGCTTTGGACAGGGGCGCACAGATACGCAGTATTTT.

As to this clone: Additional DNA sequences in this sample encode the identical CDR3. This chain uses TRBV28 with TRBJ2-1; 9 positions match TRBD1. Germline-derived CDR1 and CDR2 are MDHEN and SYDVKM. This CDR3 spans 16 amino acids. The ends lost 2 bases at V and 1 base at J; junction bases unmatched: 3. CDR3 sequence reads: CASSLIGQGSYNEQFF. In DNA form, the CDR3 reads TGTGCCAGCAGTTTAATCGGACAGGGGTCCTACAATGAGCAGTTCTTC.

This chain uses TRBV28 with TRBJ1-1; no clear D gene. The CDR3 totals 15 residues. V lost 5 bases and J 1 base, leaving 14 bases between the germline ends. Germline V gene sequence: CDR1 MDHEN, CDR2 SYDVKM. CDR3 coding DNA: TGTGCCAGCAGTCCCCCGGGTCCTCGGAACACTGAAGCTTTCTTT. It encodes CASSPPGPRNTEAFF.

V and J are TRBV3-1 (or the pseudogene TRBV3-2) and TRBJ2-7; D is perhaps TRBD2 (5 bases). Germline lookup yields CDR1 LGHDT and CDR2 YNNKEL (reference sequence). This CDR3 spans 12 amino acids. The germline V and J ends were trimmed by 4 bases and 4 bases, with 8 bases remaining between them. The CDR3 DNA follows: TGTGCCAGCAGCCTAGGGAGTTACGAGCAGTACGTC. Encoded protein: CASSLGSYEQYV.

This clone appeared many times. The gene calls are TRBV9 and TRBJ1-1, with D tentatively TRBD1 (5 bases). The CDR3 sequence is 13 residues long. CDR1 and CDR2 from the germline V gene are SGDLS and YYNGEE. With 3 bases removed from V and 3 bases from J, the gap between germline ends came to 9 bases. CDR3 DNA sequence: TGTGCCAGCAGCGGGGGAGGGGACACTGAAGCTTTCTTT. Translation gives CASSGGGDTEAFF.

The chain is built from TRBV6-5 and TRBJ1-2, with no clear D. Germline CDR1 MNHEY, CDR2 SVGAGI. The CDR3 consists of 14 residues. V was shortened by 7 bases and J by 4 bases, with 16 bases between the two germline ends. The CDR3 coding sequence is TGTGCCAGCACCCCCGGTGGGAGCGCCTATGGCTACACCTTC. As protein: CASTPGGSAYGYTF.

The rearrangement links TRBV12-3 or TRBV12-4 to TRBJ1-1; unclear D gene. This CDR3 region has 13 residues. The germline V and J ends were trimmed by 7 bases and 0 bases, with 9 bases remaining between them. CDR3 bases: TGTGCCAGCACAAATACAGTGAACACTGAAGCTTTCTTT. This translates into CASTNTVNTEAFF.

This chain connects TRBV18 to TRBJ1-5; D gene unclear. There are 14 residues in the CDR3. The V end lost 3 bases, the J end lost 4 bases, and 10 bases lay between the germline ends. Germline CDR1 reads KGHSH; CDR2 reads LQKENI. The CDR3 bases are TGTGCCAGCTCACCTGCGGGGAATAATCAGCCCCAGCATTTT. Translation: CASSPAGNNQPQHF.

This clone was observed a few times. The chain joins TRBV2 to TRBJ1-6, with D perhaps TRBD1 (6 bases). Between the trimmed V and J ends, which lost 6 bases and 9 bases, there was a span of 12 bases. The CDR3 is made up of 13 amino acids. Germline V gene data show CDR1 as SNHLY and CDR2 as FYNNEI. CDR3 nucleotides: TGTGCCAGCAGGGGGGGGCTAGTTTCACCCCTCCACTTT. Encoded protein: CASRGGLVSPLHF.

The chain recombines TRBV7-9 with TRBJ2-5; D gene unclear. V lost 5 bases to trimming and J lost 5 bases, with 24 bases between them. The length of the CDR3 is 17 residues. Germline CDR1 reads SEHNR; CDR2 reads FQNEAQ (reference sequence). The CDR3 bases are TGTGCCAGCAGCGCTAGAGGAGCGTACCCCGGTGTGGAGACCCAGTACTTC. Translated, it gives CASSARGAYPGVETQYF.

J is TRBJ1-2 and V is TRBV10-3; TRBD1 matches 7 bases. CDR3 length: 12 residues. V shed 6 bases, J shed 8 bases, and the junction held 6 bases outside the gene matches. CDR1 is ENHRY and CDR2 is SYGVKD in the germline V gene. This CDR3 is CAIREGAGGYTF. CDR3 in DNA: TGTGCCATCAGAGAGGGGGCTGGAGGCTACACCTTC.

J is TRBJ2-7 and V is TRBV6-8, with 12 nucleotides matching TRBD1. The CDR3 covers 15 residues. Germline V gene lookup returns CDR1 MNHGY and CDR2 SAAAGT. Trimming cost V 6 bases and J 2 bases; bases outside gene matches: 5. CDR3 in amino acids: CASSPGTGGPYEQYV. In DNA form, the CDR3 reads TGTGCCAGCAGCCCCGGGACAGGGGGCCCCTACGAGCAGTACGTC.

The V gene is TRBV7-9, the J gene TRBJ1-4, with TRBD1 as a possible D gene (6 bases). CDR3 length: 16 amino acids. CDR1 and CDR2 (germline): SEHNR, FQNEAQ (reference sequence). With 2 bases removed from V and 8 bases from J, the gap between germline ends came to 18 bases. The CDR3 is CASSLTGGRSGEKLFF. For the CDR3, the DNA is TGTGCCAGCAGCTTAACGGGGGGCAGGTCAGGAGAAAAACTGTTTTTT. The variable domain in full, completed from reference TRBV7-9 and TRBJ1-4, reads DTGVSQNPRHKITKRGQNVTFRCDPISEHNRLYWYRQTLGQGPEFLTYFQNEAQLEKSRLLSDRFSAERPKGSFSTLEIQRTEQGDSAMYLCASSLTGGRSGEKLFFGSGTQLSVL.

The chain has TRBV2 and TRBJ1-1, with a tentative D call TRBD1 (6 bases). The CDR3 contains 14 residues. CDR1 and CDR2 (germline): SNHLY, FYNNEI. The V gene lost 6 bases and the J gene lost 1 base, with 12 bases spanning the gap. CDR3 nucleotides: TGTGCCAGCAGGCTACAGGGCCGGAACACTGAAGCTTTCTTT. It yields the protein CASRLQGRNTEAFF.

The chain employs TRBV5-1 and TRBJ1-2; 10 positions match TRBD1. The J segment lost 2 bases and the V segment lost 3 bases, leaving 4 bases of the junction unmatched. CDR3 size: 15 residues. Germline V CDR1 and CDR2: SGHRS, YFSETQ. CDR3 residues: CASSWGDRGNYGYTF. Written as DNA, the CDR3 is TGCGCCAGCAGCTGGGGGGACAGGGGCAACTATGGCTACACCTTC.

This chain connects TRBV7-2 to TRBJ1-6; D gene ambiguous. The CDR3 spans 14 residues. In germline, CDR1 is SGHTA, CDR2 FQGNSA. CDR3 loop: CGSQGSSYNSPLHF. CDR3 nucleotide sequence: TGTGGCAGTCAAGGGAGCTCCTATAATTCACCCCTCCACTTT.

V is TRBV6-2 or TRBV6-3 and J is TRBJ1-5, with D possibly TRBD1 on 5 matching bases. Germline values: CDR1 MNHEY, CDR2 SVGEGT. The CDR3 totals 15 residues. With 4 bases removed from V and 7 bases from J, the gap between germline ends came to 17 bases. CDR3 residues: CASSSYDSINQPQHF. CDR3 sequence (DNA): TGTGCCAGCAGTTCATACGACAGTATAAACCAGCCCCAGCATTTT.